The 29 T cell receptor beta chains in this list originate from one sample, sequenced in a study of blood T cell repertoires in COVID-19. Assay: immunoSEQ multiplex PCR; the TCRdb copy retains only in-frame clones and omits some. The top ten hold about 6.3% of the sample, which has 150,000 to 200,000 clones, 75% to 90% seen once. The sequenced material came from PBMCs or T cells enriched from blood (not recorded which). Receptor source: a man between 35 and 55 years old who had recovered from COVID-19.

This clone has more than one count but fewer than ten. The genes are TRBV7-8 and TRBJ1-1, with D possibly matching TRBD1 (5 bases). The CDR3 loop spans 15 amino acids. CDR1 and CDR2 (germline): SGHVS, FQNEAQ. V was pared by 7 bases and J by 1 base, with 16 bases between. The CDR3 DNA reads TGTGCCAGCAACCAACCGACGGGGGAGAACACTGAAGCTTTCTTT. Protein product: CASNQPTGENTEAFF.

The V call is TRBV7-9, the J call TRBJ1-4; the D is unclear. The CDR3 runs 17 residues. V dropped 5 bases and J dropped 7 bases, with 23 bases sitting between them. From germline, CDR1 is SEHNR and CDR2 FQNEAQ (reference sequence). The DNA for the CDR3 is TGTGCCAGCAGCGGATCGGGGATCGGGCATCTAGGTGAAAAACTGTTTTTT. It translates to CASSGSGIGHLGEKLFF. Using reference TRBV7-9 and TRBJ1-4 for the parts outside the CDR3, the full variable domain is DTGVSQNPRHKITKRGQNVTFRCDPISEHNRLYWYRQTLGQGPEFLTYFQNEAQLEKSRLLSDRFSAERPKGSFSTLEIQRTEQGDSAMYLCASSGSGIGHLGEKLFFGSGTQLSVL.

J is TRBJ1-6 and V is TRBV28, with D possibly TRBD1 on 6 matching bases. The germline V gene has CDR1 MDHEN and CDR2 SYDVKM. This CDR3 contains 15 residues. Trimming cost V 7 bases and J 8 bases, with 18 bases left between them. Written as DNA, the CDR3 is TGTGCCAGCAACTCGGACAGCCGAGGCTATTCACCCCTCCACTTT. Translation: CASNSDSRGYSPLHF.

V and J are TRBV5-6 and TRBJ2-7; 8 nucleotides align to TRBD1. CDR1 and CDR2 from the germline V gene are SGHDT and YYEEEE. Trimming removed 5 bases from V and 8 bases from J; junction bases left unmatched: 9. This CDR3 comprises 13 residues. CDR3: CASSGPDRAKQYF. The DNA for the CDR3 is TGTGCCAGCAGTGGGCCGGACAGGGCCAAGCAGTACTTC.

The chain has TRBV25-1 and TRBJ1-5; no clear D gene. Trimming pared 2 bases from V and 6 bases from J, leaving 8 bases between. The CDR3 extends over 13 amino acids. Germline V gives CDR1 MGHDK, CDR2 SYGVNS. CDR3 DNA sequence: TGTGCCAGCAGTGAACCCGGCGGTCAGCCCCAGCATTTT. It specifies CASSEPGGQPQHF. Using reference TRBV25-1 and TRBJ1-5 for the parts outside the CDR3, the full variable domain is EADIYQTPRYLVIGTGKKITLECSQTMGHDKMYWYQQDPGMELHLIHYSYGVNSTEKGDLSSESTVSRIRTEHFPLTLESARPSHTSQYLCASSEPGGQPQHFGDGTRLSIL.

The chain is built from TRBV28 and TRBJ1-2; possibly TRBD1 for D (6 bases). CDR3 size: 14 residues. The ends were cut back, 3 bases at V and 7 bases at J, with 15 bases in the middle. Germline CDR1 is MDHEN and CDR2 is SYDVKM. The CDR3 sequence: CASSFLDRFGGYTF. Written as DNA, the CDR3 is TGTGCCAGCAGTTTCCTCGACAGGTTCGGTGGCTACACCTTC.

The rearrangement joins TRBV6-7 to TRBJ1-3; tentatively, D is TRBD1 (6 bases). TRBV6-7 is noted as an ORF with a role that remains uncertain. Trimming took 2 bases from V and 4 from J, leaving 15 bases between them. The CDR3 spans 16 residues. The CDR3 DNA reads TGTGCCAGCAGTTACCCTGGTGGGGGCGAAGGAAACACCATATATTTT. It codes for CASSYPGGGEGNTIYF.

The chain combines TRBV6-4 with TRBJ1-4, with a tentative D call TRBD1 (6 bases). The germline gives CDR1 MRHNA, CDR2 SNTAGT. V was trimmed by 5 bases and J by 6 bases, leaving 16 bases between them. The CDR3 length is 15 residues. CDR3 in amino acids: CASSKNRVEDEKLFF. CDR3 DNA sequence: TGTGCCAGCAGTAAGAACAGGGTGGAGGATGAAAAACTGTTTTTT.

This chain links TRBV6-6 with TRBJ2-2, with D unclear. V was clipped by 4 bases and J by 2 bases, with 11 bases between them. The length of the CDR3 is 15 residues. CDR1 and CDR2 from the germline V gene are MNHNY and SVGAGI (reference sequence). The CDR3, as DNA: TGTGCCAGCAGTTTTCGAGAGCCCAACACCGGGGAGCTGTTTTTT. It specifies CASSFREPNTGELFF.

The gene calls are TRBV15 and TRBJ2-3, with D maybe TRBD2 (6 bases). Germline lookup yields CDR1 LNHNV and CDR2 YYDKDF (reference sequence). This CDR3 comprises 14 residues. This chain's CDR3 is CASRRRADTDTQYF. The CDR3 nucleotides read TGTGCGAGTAGGCGGAGGGCAGACACAGATACGCAGTATTTT.

CDR3 nucleotide sequence: TGTGCCACCAGCAGAATTCCACAGGGGATGAACACTGAAGCTTTCTTT. This gives the protein CATSRIPQGMNTEAFF. The rearrangement uses TRBV15 and TRBJ1-1; 7 bases are shared with TRBD1. This CDR3 has 16 amino acids. V dropped 2 bases and J dropped 0; count of bases not matched to a gene: 6. CDR1 and CDR2 (germline): LNHNV, YYDKDF (reference sequence).

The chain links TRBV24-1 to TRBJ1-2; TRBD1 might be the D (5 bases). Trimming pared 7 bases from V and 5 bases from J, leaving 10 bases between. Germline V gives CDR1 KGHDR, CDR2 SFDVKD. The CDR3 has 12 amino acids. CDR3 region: CATSDDSYGYTF. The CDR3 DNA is TGTGCCACCAGCGATGACAGTTATGGCTACACCTTC.

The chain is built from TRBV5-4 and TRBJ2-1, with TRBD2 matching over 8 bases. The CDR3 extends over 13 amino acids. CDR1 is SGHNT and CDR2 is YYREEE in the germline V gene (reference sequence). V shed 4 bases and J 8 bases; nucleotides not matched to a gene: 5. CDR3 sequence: CASSHFSGDEQFF. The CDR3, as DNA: TGTGCCAGCAGCCATTTTAGCGGGGATGAGCAGTTCTTC.

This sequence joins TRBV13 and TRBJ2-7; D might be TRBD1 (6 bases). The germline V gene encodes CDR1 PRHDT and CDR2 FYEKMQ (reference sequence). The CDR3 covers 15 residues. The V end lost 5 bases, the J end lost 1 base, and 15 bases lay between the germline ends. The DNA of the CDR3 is TGTGCCAGCAGCGAGTTACAGGGAAGTTCCTACGAGCAGTACTTC. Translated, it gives CASSELQGSSYEQYF.

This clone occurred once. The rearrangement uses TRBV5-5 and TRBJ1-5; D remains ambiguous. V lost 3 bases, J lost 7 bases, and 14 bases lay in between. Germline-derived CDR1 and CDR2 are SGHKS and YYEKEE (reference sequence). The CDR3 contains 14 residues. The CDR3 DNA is TGTGCCAGCAGCTCTACTAGGGAGTTCCAGCCCCAGCATTTT. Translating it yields CASSSTREFQPQHF.

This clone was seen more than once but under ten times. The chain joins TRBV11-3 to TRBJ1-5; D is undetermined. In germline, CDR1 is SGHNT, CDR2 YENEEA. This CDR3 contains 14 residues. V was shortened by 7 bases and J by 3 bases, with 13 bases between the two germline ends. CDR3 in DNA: TGTGCCAGCATGCGTGGGAGGTACAATCAGCCCCAGCATTTT. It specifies CASMRGRYNQPQHF.

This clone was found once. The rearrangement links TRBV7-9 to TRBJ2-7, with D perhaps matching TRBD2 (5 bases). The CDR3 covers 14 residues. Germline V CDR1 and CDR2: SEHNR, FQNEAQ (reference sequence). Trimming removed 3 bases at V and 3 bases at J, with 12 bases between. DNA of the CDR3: TGTGCCAGCAGCTTCAAGGGAGCCGGCTACGAGCAGTACTTC. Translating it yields CASSFKGAGYEQYF.

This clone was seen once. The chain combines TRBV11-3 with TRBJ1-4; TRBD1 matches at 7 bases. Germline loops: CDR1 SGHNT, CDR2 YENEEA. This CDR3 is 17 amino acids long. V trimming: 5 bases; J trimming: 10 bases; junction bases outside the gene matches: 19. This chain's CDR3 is CASSVTSGTDFEGKLFF. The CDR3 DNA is TGTGCCAGCAGCGTGACTTCCGGGACAGATTTTGAGGGAAAACTGTTTTTT.

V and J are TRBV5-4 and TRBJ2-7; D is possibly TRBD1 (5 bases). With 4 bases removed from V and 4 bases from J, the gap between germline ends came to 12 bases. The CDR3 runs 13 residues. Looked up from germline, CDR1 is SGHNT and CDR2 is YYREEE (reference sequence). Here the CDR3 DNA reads TGTGCCAGCAGCGTCACAAAGGGGTACGAGCAGTACTTC. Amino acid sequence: CASSVTKGYEQYF.

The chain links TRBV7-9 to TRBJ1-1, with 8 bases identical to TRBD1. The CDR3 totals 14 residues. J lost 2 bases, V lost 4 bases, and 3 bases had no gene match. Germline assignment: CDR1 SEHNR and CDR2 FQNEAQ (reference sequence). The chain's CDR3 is CASSSQGGNTEAFF. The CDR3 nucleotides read TGTGCCAGCAGCTCACAGGGGGGAAACACTGAAGCTTTCTTT.

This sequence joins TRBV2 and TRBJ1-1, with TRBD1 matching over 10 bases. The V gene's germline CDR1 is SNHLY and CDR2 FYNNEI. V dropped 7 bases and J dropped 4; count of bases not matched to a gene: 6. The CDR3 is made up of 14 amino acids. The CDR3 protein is CASKLDRGLTEAFF. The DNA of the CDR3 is TGTGCCAGCAAACTCGACAGGGGGCTCACTGAAGCTTTCTTT.

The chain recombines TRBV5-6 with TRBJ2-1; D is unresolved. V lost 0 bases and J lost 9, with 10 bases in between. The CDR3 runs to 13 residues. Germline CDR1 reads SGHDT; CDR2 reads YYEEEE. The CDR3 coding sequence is TGTGCCAGCAGCTTGGGCGACTTGGGTGAGCAGTTCTTC. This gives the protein CASSLGDLGEQFF.

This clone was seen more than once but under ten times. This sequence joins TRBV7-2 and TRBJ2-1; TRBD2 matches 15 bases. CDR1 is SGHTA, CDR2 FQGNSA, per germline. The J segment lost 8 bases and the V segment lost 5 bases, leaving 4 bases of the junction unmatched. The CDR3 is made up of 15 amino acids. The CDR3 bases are TGTGCCAGCAGCACCGGGACTAGCGGGGGGTATGAGCAGTTCTTC. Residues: CASSTGTSGGYEQFF.

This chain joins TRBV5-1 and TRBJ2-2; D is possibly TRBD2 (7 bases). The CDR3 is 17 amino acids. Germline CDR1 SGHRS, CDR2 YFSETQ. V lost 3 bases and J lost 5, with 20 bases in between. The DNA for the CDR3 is TGCGCCAGCAGCTCGATCTCTAGCGGAGGGGGGACCGGGGAGCTGTTTTTT. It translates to CASSSISSGGGTGELFF.

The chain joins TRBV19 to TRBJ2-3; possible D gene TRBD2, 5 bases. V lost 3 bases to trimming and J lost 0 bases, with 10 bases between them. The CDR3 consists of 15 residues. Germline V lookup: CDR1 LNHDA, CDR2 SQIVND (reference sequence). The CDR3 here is CASSISAASTDTQYF. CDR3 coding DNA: TGTGCCAGTAGTATTTCAGCGGCAAGCACAGATACGCAGTATTTT.

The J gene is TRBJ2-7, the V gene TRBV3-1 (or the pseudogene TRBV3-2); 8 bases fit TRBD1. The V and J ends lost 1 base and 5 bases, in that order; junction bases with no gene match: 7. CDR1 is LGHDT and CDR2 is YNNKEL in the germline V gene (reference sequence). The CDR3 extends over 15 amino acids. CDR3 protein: CASSQGWTGRNEQYF. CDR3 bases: TGTGCCAGCAGCCAAGGGTGGACAGGGCGCAACGAGCAGTACTTC.

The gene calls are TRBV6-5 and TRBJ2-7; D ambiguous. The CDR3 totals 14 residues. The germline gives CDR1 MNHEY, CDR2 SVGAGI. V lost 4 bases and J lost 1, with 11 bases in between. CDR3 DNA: TGTGCCAGCAGTTCCGAGACTTGGTCCTACGAGCAGTACTTC. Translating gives CASSSETWSYEQYF.

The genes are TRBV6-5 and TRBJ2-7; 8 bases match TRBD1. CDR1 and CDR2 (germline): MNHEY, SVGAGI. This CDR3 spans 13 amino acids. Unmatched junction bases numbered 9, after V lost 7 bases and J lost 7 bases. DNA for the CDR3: TGTGCCAGCACGGGGCAGGGGGCGCGGGAGCAGTACTTC. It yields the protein CASTGQGAREQYF.

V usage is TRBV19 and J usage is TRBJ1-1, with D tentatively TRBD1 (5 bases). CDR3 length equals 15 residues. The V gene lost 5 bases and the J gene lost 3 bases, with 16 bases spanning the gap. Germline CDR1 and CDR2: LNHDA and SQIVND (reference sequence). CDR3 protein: CASSPRDSQDTEAFF. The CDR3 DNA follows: TGTGCCAGTAGTCCCCGTGACAGCCAAGACACTGAAGCTTTCTTT.